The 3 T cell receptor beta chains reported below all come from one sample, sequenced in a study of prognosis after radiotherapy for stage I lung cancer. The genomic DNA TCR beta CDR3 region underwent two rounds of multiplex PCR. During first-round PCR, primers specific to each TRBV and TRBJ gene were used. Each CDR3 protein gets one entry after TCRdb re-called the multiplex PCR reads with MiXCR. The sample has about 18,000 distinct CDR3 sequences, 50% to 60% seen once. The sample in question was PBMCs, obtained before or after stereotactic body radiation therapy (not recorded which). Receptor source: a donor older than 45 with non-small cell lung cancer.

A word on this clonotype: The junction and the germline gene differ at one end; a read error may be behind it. CDR3 sequence reads: CASSSQGAGSYCYTF. CDR3 DNA: TGCGCCAGCAGCTCCCAGGGGGCCGGTTCCTATTGCTACACCTTC. This chain joins TRBV7-2 and TRBJ1-2; 8 bases are a match to TRBD1. The CDR3 is made up of 15 amino acids. Per germline, CDR1 SGHTA and CDR2 FQGNSA.

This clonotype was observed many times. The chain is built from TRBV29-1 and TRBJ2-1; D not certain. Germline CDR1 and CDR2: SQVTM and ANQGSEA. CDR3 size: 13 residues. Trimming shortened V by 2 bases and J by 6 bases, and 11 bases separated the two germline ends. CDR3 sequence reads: CSVERLLTNEQFF. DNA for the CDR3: TGCAGCGTTGAACGTCTCCTCACCAATGAGCAGTTCTTC.

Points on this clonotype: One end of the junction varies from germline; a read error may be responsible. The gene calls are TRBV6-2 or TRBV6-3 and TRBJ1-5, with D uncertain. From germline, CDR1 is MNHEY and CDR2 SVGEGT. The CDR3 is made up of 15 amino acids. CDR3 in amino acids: CASSAVPNGNQPQNF. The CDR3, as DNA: TGTGCCAGCAGTGCCGTCCCGAATGGCAATCAGCCCCAGAATTTT.